This T cell receptor (beta chain) was documented in a study of T cells in Graves' hyperthyroidism and ophthalmopathy. Per germline, CDR1 DFQATT and CDR2 SNEGSKA (reference sequence). The V end was cut by 5 bases, the J end by 2 bases, with 9 bases between. The CDR3 is made up of 12 amino acids. RNA transcripts provided the source from which TCR beta CDR3 regions were amplified. A set of HTBI primers served as the primers for a first-round RT-PCR of the TCR CDR3. TCRdb redid the calling of the multiplex PCR reads with MiXCR, one entry per CDR3 protein. The top ten hold roughly 13% of the sample, which has under 450,000 distinct CDR3 sequences, roughly 14% seen once. In making diagnoses, clinical symptoms, serum thyroxine and TRAb, thyroid ultrasound and orbital computed tomography were all used.

The clonotype comes from a woman aged 18-29 years with Graves' hyperthyroidism. The chain recombines TRBV20-1 with TRBJ2-5; D is uncertain. The sequenced material came from blood. The CDR3 here is CSAPQDQETQYF. The CDR3 DNA follows: TGCAGTGCTCCGCAGGATCAAGAGACCCAGTACTTC.